A single sample gave rise to the 3 T cell receptor beta chains below, sequenced in a study of Tregs in tolerant kidney transplant recipients. The data were produced by immunoSEQ multiplex PCR, yet TCRdb's version contains in-frame clones alone and is incomplete. Of some 90,000 clones in the sample, over 85% were seen once. The sample was CD8+ T cells from blood. These receptors came from a human donor in good health.

This rearrangement joins TRBV5-4 to TRBJ2-3; 8 bases are a match to TRBD2. The CDR3 length is 15 residues. V lost 3 bases to trimming and J lost 1 base; unmatched junction nucleotides: 4. Germline CDR1 reads SGHNT; CDR2 reads YYREEE (reference sequence). The CDR3 region has the DNA TGTGCCAGCAGCTCATGGCGGGAGGGCACAGATACGCAGTATTTT. Its protein is CASSSWREGTDTQYF.

J is TRBJ2-7 and V is TRBV7-9; D is uncertain. V was trimmed by 5 bases and J by 6 bases, leaving 11 bases between them. The length of the CDR3 is 12 residues. CDR1 and CDR2 from the germline V gene are SEHNR and FQNEAQ (reference sequence). This chain's CDR3 is CASSPEGFEQYF. The CDR3 DNA is TGTGCCAGCAGCCCCGAAGGGTTCGAGCAGTACTTC.

The chain is built from TRBV4-2 and TRBJ1-4; 10 bases map to TRBD1. V shed 0 bases and J 7 bases; nucleotides not matched to a gene: 5. Germline V lookup: CDR1 LGHNA, CDR2 YNFKEQ. The CDR3 is 16 residues long. The CDR3 reads CASSQEGGTGAEKLFF. CDR3 bases: TGTGCCAGCAGCCAAGAGGGGGGGACAGGGGCTGAAAAACTGTTTTTT.